These 8 T cell receptor beta chains were all obtained from the same sample, sequenced in a study of identical twins. Each CDR3 protein gets one entry after TCRdb re-called the 5' RACE reads with MiXCR. The sample lists fewer than 450,000 distinct CDR3 sequences; roughly 9% were seen once. Sequences were obtained from naive T cells sorted from blood. Every receptor here comes from a woman aged 45-60 years in good health.

This chain links TRBV7-9 with TRBJ2-7; D may be TRBD1 (6 bases). CDR1 and CDR2 from the germline V gene are SEHNR and FQNEAQ (reference sequence). The CDR3 is made up of 11 amino acids. Written as DNA, the CDR3 is TGCACCACAGGGTACATCTACGAGCAGTACGTC. Protein sequence: CTTGYIYEQYV.

The gene calls are TRBV20-1 and TRBJ2-1, with TRBD2 as a possible D gene (5 bases). The CDR3 is 13 amino acids. Trimming took off 3 bases at V and 3 bases at J, with 9 bases between the two ends. In germline, CDR1 is DFQATT, CDR2 SNEGSKA (reference sequence). The CDR3 is CSARERSYNEQFF. The DNA for the CDR3 is TGCAGTGCTAGGGAGCGGAGCTACAATGAGCAGTTCTTC.

This clonotype has more than one count but fewer than ten. The rearrangement uses TRBV5-1 and TRBJ2-2, with D possibly being TRBD1 (6 bases). There are 14 residues in the CDR3. Deletions cut 2 bases from V and 8 bases from J, with 13 bases between. The germline CDR1 and CDR2 sequences are SGHRS and YFSETQ. CDR3 bases: TGCGCCAGCAGCTTTATCCAGGGGCAAGGGGAGCTGTTTTTT. Encoded protein: CASSFIQGQGELFF.

This clonotype was seen a few times. This chain links TRBV6-1 with TRBJ2-5; 11 bases match TRBD2. There are 14 residues in the CDR3. CDR1 MNHNS and CDR2 SASEGT come from the germline V gene. The junction had 7 bases not matched to a gene; V was cut back by 8 bases and J by 5 bases. The CDR3 DNA follows: TGTGCCAGCGGATGGACTAGCGGGCCGGAGACCCAGTACTTC. Its protein product is CASGWTSGPETQYF.

This chain links TRBV20-1 with TRBJ2-1, with D unclear. The V end lost 2 bases, the J end lost 3 bases, and 5 bases lay between the germline ends. The CDR3 contains 12 residues. Germline V CDR1 and CDR2: DFQATT, SNEGSKA (reference sequence). CDR3 amino acids: CSARKNYNEQFF. For the CDR3, the DNA is TGCAGTGCTAGAAAAAACTACAATGAGCAGTTCTTC.

This clonotype was seen repeatedly, ten times or more. The V gene is TRBV12-3 or TRBV12-4, the J gene TRBJ2-1; TRBD1 matches at 9 bases. The V gene end was trimmed by 5 bases and the J gene end by 9 bases; junction bases not matched to a gene: 11. This CDR3 region has 15 residues. This CDR3 reads CASSDTGTGSREQFF. As DNA, the CDR3 is TGTGCCAGCAGTGACACCGGGACAGGGTCTCGTGAGCAGTTCTTC.

The chain has TRBV5-1 and TRBJ2-5; D is ambiguous. Trimming took off 0 bases at V and 1 base at J, with 13 bases between the two ends. The CDR3 runs 16 residues. Germline V gene sequence: CDR1 SGHRS, CDR2 YFSETQ. The CDR3 reads CASSLVRLAVQETQYF. The CDR3 nucleotides read TGCGCCAGCAGCTTGGTGCGTTTGGCGGTCCAAGAGACCCAGTACTTC.

This clonotype has a handful of counts. The chain has TRBV25-1 and TRBJ2-1, with D perhaps assigned TRBD1 or TRBD2 (5 bases each). The CDR3 runs 14 residues. CDR1 is MGHDK, CDR2 SYGVNS, per germline. V was pared by 8 bases and J by 2 bases, with 13 bases between. The CDR3: CASLEGPPYNEQFF. The CDR3 DNA reads TGTGCCAGCTTAGAGGGGCCCCCCTACAATGAGCAGTTCTTC.